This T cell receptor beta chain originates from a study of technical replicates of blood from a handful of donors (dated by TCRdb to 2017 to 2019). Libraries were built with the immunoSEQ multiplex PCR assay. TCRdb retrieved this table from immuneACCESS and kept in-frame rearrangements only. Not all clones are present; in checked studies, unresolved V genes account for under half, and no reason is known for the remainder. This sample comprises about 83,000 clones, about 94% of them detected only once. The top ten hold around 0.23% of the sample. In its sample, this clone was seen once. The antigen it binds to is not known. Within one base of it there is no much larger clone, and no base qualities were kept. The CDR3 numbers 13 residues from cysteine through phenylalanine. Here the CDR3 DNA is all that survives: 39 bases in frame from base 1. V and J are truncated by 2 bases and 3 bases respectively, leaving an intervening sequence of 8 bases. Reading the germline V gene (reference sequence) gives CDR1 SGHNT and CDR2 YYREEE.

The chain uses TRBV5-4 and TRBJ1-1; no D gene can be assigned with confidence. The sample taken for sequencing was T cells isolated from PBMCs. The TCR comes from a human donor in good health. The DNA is TGTGCCAGCAGCTTTTACGGGGACACTGAAGCTTTCTTT. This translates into CASSFYGDTEAFF. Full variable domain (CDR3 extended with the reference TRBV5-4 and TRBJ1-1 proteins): ETGVTQSPTHLIKTRGQQVTLRCSSQSGHNTVSWYQQALGQGPQFIFQYYREEENGRGNFPPRFSGLQFPNYSSELNVNALELDDSALYLCASSFYGDTEAFFGQGTRLTVV.